The 9 T cell receptor beta chains in this list originate from one sample, sequenced in a study of monozygotic twins with inflammatory bowel disease. TCRdb reprocessed the 5' RACE reads and stores each CDR3 protein as one record, lacking DNA. Its table lists approximately 200,000 distinct CDR3 sequences. The sequenced sample was blood. The receptors come from a human donor with ulcerative colitis or Crohn's disease, or a healthy co-twin of an affected twin (not recorded which).

This sequence joins TRBV12-3 or TRBV12-4 and TRBJ2-3; TCRdb's D call, TRBD1, is unchecked because there is no DNA. The CDR3 length is 12 residues. CDR3 loop: CASSPGRATQYF.

This CDR3 reads CASSPEGLLNTEAFF. The chain has TRBV5-1 and TRBJ1-1. Per germline, CDR1 SGHRS and CDR2 YFSETQ. There are 15 residues in the CDR3.

J is TRBJ2-2 and V is TRBV12-3 or TRBV12-4; TCRdb names TRBD1, which stays unverified in the absence of DNA. The length of the CDR3 is 13 residues. The CDR3 is CASRPGLGGELFF.

The gene calls are TRBV7-6 and TRBJ1-1. CDR1 and CDR2 from the germline V gene are SGHVS and FNYEAQ. This CDR3 is built from 16 residues. CDR3: CASSSYRGGVRSEAFF. Variable domain in full (rest from reference TRBV7-6 and TRBJ1-1): GAGVSQSPRYKVTKRGQDVALRCDPISGHVSLYWYRQALGQGPEFLTYFNYEAQQDKSGLPNDRFSAERPEGSISTLTIQRTEQRDSAMYRCASSSYRGGVRSEAFFGQGTRLTVV.

The chain employs TRBV7-9 and TRBJ1-5. The CDR3 sequence is 13 residues long. Germline V gene lookup returns CDR1 SEHNR and CDR2 FQNEAQ (reference sequence). CDR3 protein: CASSLSGNQPQHF. The full variable domain, with the rest looked up from reference TRBV7-9 and TRBJ1-5, is DTGVSQNPRHKITKRGQNVTFRCDPISEHNRLYWYRQTLGQGPEFLTYFQNEAQLEKSRLLSDRFSAERPKGSFSTLEIQRTEQGDSAMYLCASSLSGNQPQHFGDGTRLSIL.

The rearrangement joins TRBV20-1 to TRBJ2-3; TCRdb's D call of TRBD2 is untestable without DNA. This CDR3 is 15 amino acids long. The germline V gene encodes CDR1 DFQATT and CDR2 SNEGSKA (reference sequence). CDR3 amino acids: CSADARGGARDTQYF.

The V gene is TRBV9, the J gene TRBJ1-6. CDR3 length: 19 amino acids. Germline values: CDR1 SGDLS, CDR2 YYNGEE. CDR3 residues: CASSVKEGLPGSYNSPLHF.

The chain uses TRBV5-1 and TRBJ2-5; no DNA is available, so the TRBD2 call from TCRdb remains unchecked. The CDR3 has 13 residues. Germline-derived CDR1 and CDR2 are SGHRS and YFSETQ. The CDR3 sequence: CASRAGVQETQYF.

This chain uses TRBV12-3 or TRBV12-4 with TRBJ1-5; the D call of TRBD1 rests on TCRdb alone, since no DNA is present to check it. This CDR3 has 15 amino acids. Here the CDR3 reads CASRQQGMVNQPQHF.